Below are 10 T cell receptor beta chains sequenced from a single sample in a study of blood T cell repertoires in COVID-19. Data came from immunoSEQ multiplex PCR; TCRdb stores just in-frame clones and leaves some out. The data hold more than 65,000 clones, with roughly 85% observed a single time. The sequenced sample consisted of peripheral blood. The receptors originated from a woman in her 70s with acute or convalescent COVID-19.

The chain carries TRBV13 and TRBJ2-2; 9 nucleotides match TRBD1. Germline V CDR1 and CDR2: PRHDT, FYEKMQ (reference sequence). Trimming took 3 bases from V and 6 from J; bases not matched to a gene: 11. CDR3 size: 17 residues. CDR3 region: CASSFIPGQGFPGELFF. CDR3 in DNA: TGTGCCAGCAGCTTCATACCGGGACAGGGTTTTCCCGGGGAGCTGTTTTTT.

This chain uses TRBV30 with TRBJ2-1; the match to TRBD2 covers 14 bases. J gave up 3 bases and V 5 bases, and 6 bases lay outside the gene matches. Per the germline V gene, CDR1 is GTSNPN and CDR2 is SVGIG (reference sequence). CDR3 length: 16 amino acids. The CDR3 bases are TGTGCCTGGCGTCGTGGACTAGCGGGAGGCTACAATGAGCAGTTCTTC. Protein product: CAWRRGLAGGYNEQFF.

The rearrangement joins TRBV4-2 to TRBJ1-5; D uncertain. The V end was cut by 6 bases, the J end by 3 bases, with 9 bases between. This CDR3 is 13 amino acids long. CDR1 is LGHNA, CDR2 YNFKEQ, per germline. This CDR3 reads CASSLGVNQPQHF. The CDR3 DNA follows: TGTGCCAGCAGTCTTGGAGTCAATCAGCCCCAGCATTTT.

The CDR3 protein is CASSPLDRVGTEAFF. The DNA of the CDR3 is TGTGCCAGCAGCCCCCTGGACAGGGTTGGCACTGAAGCTTTCTTT. The gene calls are TRBV5-6 and TRBJ1-1, with 8 bases fitting TRBD1. CDR3 length equals 15 residues. Germline V gene lookup returns CDR1 SGHDT and CDR2 YYEEEE. The junction had 9 bases not matched to a gene; V was cut back by 4 bases and J by 4 bases.

This clone has a count of ten or more. DNA of the CDR3: TGTGCCAGCTCACTAACAGGGAAGGGCGCCTACGAGCAGTACTTC. Protein: CASSLTGKGAYEQYF. The chain couples TRBV18 to TRBJ2-7; D possibly corresponds to TRBD1 (6 bases). Germline CDR1 is KGHSH and CDR2 is LQKENI. V was cut by 4 bases and J by 2 bases, with 15 bases left in between. This CDR3 spans 15 amino acids.

The chain carries TRBV20-1 and TRBJ2-7, with D maybe TRBD1 (6 bases). Germline V gene data show CDR1 as DFQATT and CDR2 as SNEGSKA (reference sequence). The CDR3 runs to 11 residues. V lost 5 bases and J 4 bases, leaving 9 bases between the germline ends. DNA of the CDR3: TGCAGTGCTTACAGGGAGTACGAGCAGTACTTC. Amino acid sequence: CSAYREYEQYF.

The gene calls are TRBV30 and TRBJ1-1; 10 bases line up with TRBD1. The CDR3 extends over 14 amino acids. Trimming cost V 2 bases and J 1 base; bases outside gene matches: 1. CDR1 GTSNPN and CDR2 SVGIG come from the germline V gene (reference sequence). In DNA, the CDR3 is TGTGCCTGGAGTAGGACAGGGGGGAACACTGAAGCTTTCTTT. Amino acid sequence: CAWSRTGGNTEAFF.

The V gene is TRBV10-3, the J gene TRBJ1-2; 10 nucleotides align to TRBD1. CDR1 ENHRY and CDR2 SYGVKD come from the germline V gene. Losses at the gene ends were 4 bases for V and 7 bases for J; bases not matched to a gene: 6. The CDR3 consists of 14 residues. The CDR3 sequence is CAISVPGTGVGYTF. DNA for the CDR3: TGTGCCATCAGTGTTCCCGGGACAGGGGTTGGCTACACCTTC.

CDR3 coding DNA: TGTGCCAGCAGCCGTCTTGGACAGGGAATAGGGTATGGCTACACCTTC. Protein: CASSRLGQGIGYGYTF. The J gene is TRBJ1-2, the V gene TRBV7-2, with TRBD1 matching over 8 bases. The CDR3 has 16 amino acids. Germline lookup yields CDR1 SGHTA and CDR2 FQGNSA. V lost 5 bases and J lost 5; bases outside the gene matches: 13.

The V call is TRBV12-2, the J call TRBJ2-3; the tabulated D call, TRBD1, remains unverified against the DNA. TRBV12-2 constitutes a pseudogene. This CDR3 has 16 residues. The CDR3 sequence is CASRIRRTPLGDTQYF. In nucleotides, the CDR3 is TGTGCAAGTCGCATTAGAAGGACACCCTTGGGAGATACGCAGTATTTT.